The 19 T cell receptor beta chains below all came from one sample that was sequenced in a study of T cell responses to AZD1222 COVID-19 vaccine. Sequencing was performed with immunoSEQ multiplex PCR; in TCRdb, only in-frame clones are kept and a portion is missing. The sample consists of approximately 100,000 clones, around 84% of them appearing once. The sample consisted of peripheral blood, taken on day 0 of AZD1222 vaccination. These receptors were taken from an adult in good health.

The DNA of the CDR3 is TGTGCCAGCAGTTTAAACAACGGGGCGAAGAACACTGAAGCTTTCTTT. Encoded protein: CASSLNNGAKNTEAFF. This rearrangement joins TRBV11-2 to TRBJ1-1; tentative D call: TRBD1 (5 bases). This CDR3 spans 16 amino acids. V lost 6 bases to trimming and J lost 1 base, with 18 bases between them. Germline values: CDR1 SGHAT, CDR2 FQNNGV. The entire variable domain, with the rest obtained from reference TRBV11-2 and TRBJ1-1, is as follows: EAGVAQSPRYKIIEKRQSVAFWCNPISGHATLYWYQQILGQGPKLLIQFQNNGVVDDSQLPKDRFSAERLKGVDSTLKIQPAKLEDSAVYLCASSLNNGAKNTEAFFGQGTRLTVV.

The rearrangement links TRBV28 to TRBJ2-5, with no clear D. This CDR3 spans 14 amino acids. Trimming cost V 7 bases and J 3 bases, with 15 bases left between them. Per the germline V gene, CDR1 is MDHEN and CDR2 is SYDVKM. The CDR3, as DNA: TGTGCCAGCACCCCCCTTGGTAGAGAAGAGACCCAGTACTTC. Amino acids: CASTPLGREETQYF.

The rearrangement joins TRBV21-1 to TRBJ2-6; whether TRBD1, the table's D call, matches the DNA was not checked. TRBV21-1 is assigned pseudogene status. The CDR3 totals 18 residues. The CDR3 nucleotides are TGTGCCAGCAGCAAAGTGGGACAGTGGATTTCTGGGGCCAACGTCCTGACTTTC. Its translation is CASSKVGQWISGANVLTF.

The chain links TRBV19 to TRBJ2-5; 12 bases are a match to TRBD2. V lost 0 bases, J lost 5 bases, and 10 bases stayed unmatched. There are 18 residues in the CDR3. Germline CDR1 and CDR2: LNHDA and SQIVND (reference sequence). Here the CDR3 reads CASSIDGLLAGGPETQYF. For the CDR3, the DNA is TGTGCCAGTAGTATAGATGGACTCCTAGCGGGAGGGCCGGAGACCCAGTACTTC.

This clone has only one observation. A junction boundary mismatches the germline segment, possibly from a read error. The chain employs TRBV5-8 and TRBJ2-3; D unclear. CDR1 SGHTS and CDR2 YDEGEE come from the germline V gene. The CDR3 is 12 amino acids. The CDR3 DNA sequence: TGTGCCTGCAGGAGTCAGGCAGATACGCAGTATTTT. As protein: CACRSQADTQYF.

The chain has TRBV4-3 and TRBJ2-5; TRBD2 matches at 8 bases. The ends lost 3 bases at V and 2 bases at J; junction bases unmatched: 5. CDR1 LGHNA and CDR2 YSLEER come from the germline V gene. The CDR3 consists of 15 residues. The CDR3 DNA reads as TGCGCCAGCAGCCAGGCCTTAGCGGGGCAAGAGACCCAGTACTTC. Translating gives CASSQALAGQETQYF.

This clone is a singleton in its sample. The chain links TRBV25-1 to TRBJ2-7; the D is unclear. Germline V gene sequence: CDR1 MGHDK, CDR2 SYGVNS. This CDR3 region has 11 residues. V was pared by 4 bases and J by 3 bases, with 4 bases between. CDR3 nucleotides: TGTGCCAGCAGTGCGATCTACGAGCAGTACTTC. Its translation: CASSAIYEQYF.

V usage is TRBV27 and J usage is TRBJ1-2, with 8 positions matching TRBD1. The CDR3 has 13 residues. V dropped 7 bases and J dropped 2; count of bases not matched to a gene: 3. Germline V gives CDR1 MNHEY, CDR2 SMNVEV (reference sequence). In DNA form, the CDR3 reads TGTGCCAGCACTAGGACAGGGAACTATGGCTACACCTTC. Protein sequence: CASTRTGNYGYTF.

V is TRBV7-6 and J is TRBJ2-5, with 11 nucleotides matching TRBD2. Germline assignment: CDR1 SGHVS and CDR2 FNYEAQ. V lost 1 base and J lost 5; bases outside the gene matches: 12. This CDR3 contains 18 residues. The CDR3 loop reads CASSLDPSLAGGPETQYF. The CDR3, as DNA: TGTGCCAGCAGCTTAGACCCCTCCTTAGCGGGAGGGCCTGAGACCCAGTACTTC.

The CDR3 nucleotides are TGTGCCAGCAGTACCAACAGGCAGGGTACCCACGAGCAGTACTTC. It specifies CASSTNRQGTHEQYF. The V and J genes are TRBV6-5 and TRBJ2-7; maybe TRBD1 (5 bases). This CDR3 is 15 amino acids long. The germline V and J ends were trimmed by 5 bases and 5 bases, with 19 bases remaining between them. Germline V gene data show CDR1 as MNHEY and CDR2 as SVGAGI.

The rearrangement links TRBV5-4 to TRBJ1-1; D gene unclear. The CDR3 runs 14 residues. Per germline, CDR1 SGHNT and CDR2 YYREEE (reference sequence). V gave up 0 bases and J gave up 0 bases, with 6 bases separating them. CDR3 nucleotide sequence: TGTGCCAGCAGCTTGGAAACAATGAACACTGAAGCTTTCTTT. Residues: CASSLETMNTEAFF.

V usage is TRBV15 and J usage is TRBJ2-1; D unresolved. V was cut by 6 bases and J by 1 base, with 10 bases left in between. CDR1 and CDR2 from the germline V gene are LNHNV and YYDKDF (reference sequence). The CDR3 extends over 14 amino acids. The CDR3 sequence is CATRRPGSYNEQFF. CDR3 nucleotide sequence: TGTGCCACCAGACGACCGGGTTCCTACAATGAGCAGTTCTTC.

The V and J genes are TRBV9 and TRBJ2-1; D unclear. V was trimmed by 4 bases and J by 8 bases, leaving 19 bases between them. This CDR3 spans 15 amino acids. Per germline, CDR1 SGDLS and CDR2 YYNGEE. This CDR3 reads CASSWTGGSSDEQFF. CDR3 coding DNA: TGTGCCAGCAGCTGGACCGGTGGGTCCTCCGATGAGCAGTTCTTC.

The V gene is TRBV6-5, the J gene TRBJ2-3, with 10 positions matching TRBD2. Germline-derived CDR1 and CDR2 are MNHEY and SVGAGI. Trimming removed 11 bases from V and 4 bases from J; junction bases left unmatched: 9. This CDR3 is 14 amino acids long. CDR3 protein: CASTSGMRADTQYF. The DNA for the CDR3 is TGTGCCTCCACTAGCGGGATGAGGGCAGATACGCAGTATTTT.

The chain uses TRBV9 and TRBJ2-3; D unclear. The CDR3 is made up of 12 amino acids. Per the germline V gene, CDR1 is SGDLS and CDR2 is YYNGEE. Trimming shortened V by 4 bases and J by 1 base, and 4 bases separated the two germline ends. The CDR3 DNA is TGTGCCAGCAGCCCCCGCACAGATACGCAGTATTTT. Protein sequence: CASSPRTDTQYF. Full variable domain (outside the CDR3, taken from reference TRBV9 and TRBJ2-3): DSGVTQTPKHLITATGQRVTLRCSPRSGDLSVYWYQQSLDQGLQFLIQYYNGEERAKGNILERFSAQQFPDLHSELNLSSLELGDSALYFCASSPRTDTQYFGPGTRLTVL.

The CDR3 DNA follows: TGTGCCACCAGCCCCCGAACTAATGAAAAACTGTTTTTT. This gives the protein CATSPRTNEKLFF. The gene calls are TRBV15 and TRBJ1-4; the D is unclear. CDR1 is LNHNV, CDR2 YYDKDF, per germline (reference sequence). This CDR3 has 13 amino acids. Trimming removed 5 bases from V and 1 base from J, with 5 bases in between.

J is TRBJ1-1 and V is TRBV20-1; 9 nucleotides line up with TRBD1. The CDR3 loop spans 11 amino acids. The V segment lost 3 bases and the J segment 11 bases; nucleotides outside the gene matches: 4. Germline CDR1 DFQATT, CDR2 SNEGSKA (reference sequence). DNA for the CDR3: TGCAGTGCTAGTAGACAGGGGGGGGCTTTCTTT. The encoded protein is CSASRQGGAFF.

The DNA for the CDR3 is TGTGCCAGCTTGGAACAGGGGCGGGGTGGCTACACCTTC. Protein sequence: CASLEQGRGGYTF. This sequence joins TRBV6-6 and TRBJ1-2; 7 nucleotides align to TRBD1. V shed 8 bases and J 7 bases; nucleotides not matched to a gene: 10. This CDR3 is 13 amino acids long. The germline V gene has CDR1 MNHNY and CDR2 SVGAGI (reference sequence).

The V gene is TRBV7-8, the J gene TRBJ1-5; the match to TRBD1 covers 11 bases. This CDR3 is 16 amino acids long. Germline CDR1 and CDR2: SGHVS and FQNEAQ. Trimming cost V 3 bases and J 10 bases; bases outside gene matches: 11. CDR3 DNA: TGTGCCAGCAGCTTTACCGGGACAGGGGGGAACGATCCCCAGCATTTT. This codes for CASSFTGTGGNDPQHF.